The clone carrying this TCR beta chain was recorded a few times. What it recognizes is unknown. This sample stems from a study of vaccination and CD4 T cells after COVID-19. The overall study: SARS-CoV-2, HCoV-NL63, HCoV-OC43 and HCoV-229E supplied the overlapping spike peptides used to stimulate cells.

Points from the study as a whole: Convalescent participants were relatively few, and none had early post-infection timepoints studied.

Germline V CDR1 and CDR2: SEHNR, FQNEAQ (reference sequence). With 3 bases removed from V and 3 bases from J, the gap between germline ends came to 7 bases. The CDR3 has 13 residues. Sample treatment: roughly ten-day PBMC culture with coronavirus spike peptide pools or control peptides (ViraFEST assay). ViraFEST expanded antigen-specific T cells with peptide pools, then sequenced TCRs. The assay that was used to sequence DNA from cultured CD4+ T cells was the Oncomine TCR Beta short-read assay. Genomic DNA was isolated from CD4+ T cells that had been cultured. Each CDR3 protein gets one entry after TCRdb re-called the PCR reads with MiXCR. The table records about 14,000 distinct CDR3 sequences, around half of them present only once.

The sequences come from CD4+ T cells from blood, cultured in vitro, collected before SARS-CoV-2 vaccination. The chain has TRBV7-9 and TRBJ2-3; D may be TRBD1 or TRBD2 (5 bases each). The TCR sequence derives from a human donor who had recovered from COVID-19. In DNA form, the CDR3 reads TGTGCCAGCAGCTTTGGGGGAACAGATACGCAGTATTTT. Its translation is CASSFGGTDTQYF.